This T cell receptor beta chain was found in a study of CD8 T cells in ankylosing spondylitis. This clonotype was counted between two and nine times. Its antigen is currently unknown. Findings and caveats of the study: In reactive arthritis synovial fluid and blood, some motif variants had been reported before. The disease-linked clones had a CD8+ phenotype and low blood frequencies. Significantly higher representation of disease-linked clones was reported for matched ankylosing spondylitis synovial fluid. A TCR beta motif of roughly eight highly homologous variants appeared characteristic of ankylosing spondylitis blood.

The CDR3 is 14 residues long. Germline trimming cut 2 bases from V and 6 bases from J; bases unmatched to any gene: 4. TCRdb ran MiXCR on the 5' RACE reads and lists one entry per CDR3 protein. Here the sample spans some 130,000 distinct CDR3 sequences, roughly an eighth being singletons. The source of this sequence is a female donor with ankylosing spondylitis or in good health (not recorded which). The sample comprised blood, either unsorted or a sorted T cell fraction (not recorded which). The chain is built from TRBV12-3 or TRBV12-4 and TRBJ2-1; 7 bases map to TRBD2. For the CDR3, the DNA is TGTGCCAGCAGTTTATTCGCGGGAGCCAATGAGCAGTTCTTC. This gives the protein CASSLFAGANEQFF.